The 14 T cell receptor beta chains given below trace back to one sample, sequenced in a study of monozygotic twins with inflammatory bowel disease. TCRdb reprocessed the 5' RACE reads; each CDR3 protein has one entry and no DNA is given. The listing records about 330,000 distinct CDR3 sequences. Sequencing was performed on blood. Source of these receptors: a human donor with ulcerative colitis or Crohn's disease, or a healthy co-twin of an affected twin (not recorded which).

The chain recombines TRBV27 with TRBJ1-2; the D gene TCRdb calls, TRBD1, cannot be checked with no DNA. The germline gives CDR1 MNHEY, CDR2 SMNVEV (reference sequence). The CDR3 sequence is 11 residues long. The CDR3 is CASSAGNGYTF.

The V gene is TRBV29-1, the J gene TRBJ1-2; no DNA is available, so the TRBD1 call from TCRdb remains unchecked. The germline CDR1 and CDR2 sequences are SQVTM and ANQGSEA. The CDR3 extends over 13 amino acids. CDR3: CSAIQGDGYGYTF.

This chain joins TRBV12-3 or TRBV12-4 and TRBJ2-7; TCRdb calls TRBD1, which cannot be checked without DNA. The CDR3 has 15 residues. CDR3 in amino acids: CASYGQGTEGYEQYF.

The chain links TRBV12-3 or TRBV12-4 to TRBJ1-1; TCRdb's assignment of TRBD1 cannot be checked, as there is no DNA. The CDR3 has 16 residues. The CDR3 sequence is CASSPGTGVFGTEAFF.

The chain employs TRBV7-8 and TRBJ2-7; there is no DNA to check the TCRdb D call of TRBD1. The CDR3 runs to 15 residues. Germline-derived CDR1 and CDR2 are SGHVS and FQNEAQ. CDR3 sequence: CASSPLAISSYEQYF.

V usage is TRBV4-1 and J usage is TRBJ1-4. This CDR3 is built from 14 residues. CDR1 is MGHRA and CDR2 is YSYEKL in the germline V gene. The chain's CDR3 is CASSQRVADEKLFF.

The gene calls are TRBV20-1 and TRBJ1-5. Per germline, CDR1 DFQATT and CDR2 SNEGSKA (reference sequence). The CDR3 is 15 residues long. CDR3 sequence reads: CSARGAFQSSQPQHF.

CDR3 loop: CASSQGYPQPQHF. The chain joins TRBV3-1 to TRBJ1-5. The CDR3 has 13 residues. Germline V gives CDR1 LGHDT, CDR2 YNNKEL (reference sequence).

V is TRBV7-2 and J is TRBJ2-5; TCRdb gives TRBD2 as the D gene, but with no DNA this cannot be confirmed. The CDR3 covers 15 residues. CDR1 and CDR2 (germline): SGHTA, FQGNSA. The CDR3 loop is CASSLIAGVGETQYF. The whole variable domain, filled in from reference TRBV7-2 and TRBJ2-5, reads GAGVSQSPSNKVTEKGKDVELRCDPISGHTALYWYRQSLGQGLEFLIYFQGNSAPDKSGLPSDRFSAERTGGSVSTLTIQRTQQEDSAVYLCASSLIAGVGETQYFGPGTRLLVL.

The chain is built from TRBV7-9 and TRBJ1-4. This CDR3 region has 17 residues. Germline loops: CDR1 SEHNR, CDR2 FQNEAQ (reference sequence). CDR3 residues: CASSLGTTSFANEKLFF.

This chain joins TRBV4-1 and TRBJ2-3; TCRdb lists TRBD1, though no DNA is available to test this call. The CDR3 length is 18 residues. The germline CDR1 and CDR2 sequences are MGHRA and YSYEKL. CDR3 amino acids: CASSQVGAGASRTDTQYF.

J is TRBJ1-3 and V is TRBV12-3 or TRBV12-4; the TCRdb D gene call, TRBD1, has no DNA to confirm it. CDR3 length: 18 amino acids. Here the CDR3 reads CASSFSGANPWAGNTIYF.

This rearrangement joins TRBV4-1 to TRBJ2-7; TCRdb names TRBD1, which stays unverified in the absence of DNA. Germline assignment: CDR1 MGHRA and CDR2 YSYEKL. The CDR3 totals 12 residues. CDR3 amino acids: CASSQPDRLLYF.

CDR3 sequence: CASSVSGGEKLFF. The J gene is TRBJ1-4, the V gene TRBV9. The germline CDR1 and CDR2 sequences are SGDLS and YYNGEE. This CDR3 spans 13 amino acids.